This T cell receptor beta chain was observed in a study of T cell repertoires in cytomegalovirus infection. Background on the study: Selection of CMV epitopes for the study included recently identified HLA-C-restricted and well-studied HLA-B-restricted ones. Matching HLA type, along with CMV infection, was indicated by public TCR beta signatures.

Concerning this clonotype itself: What it recognizes is unknown.

General observations from the study: Frequencies of public TCR beta families were cumulated, and this identified carriers of CMV plus the relevant HLA. It was HLA-C-restricted CMV-specific TCR beta clonotypes that dominated the response ex vivo.

In TCRdb, the reads were re-called with MiXCR into one record per CDR3 protein. The profile shows about 360,000 distinct CDR3 sequences, roughly 34% of them singletons. The TCR was taken from a human donor in good health (CMV status not recorded). Some clones in this sample may be carry-over from other donors' samples. This material consisted of cultured PBMCs, taken from culture after CMV antigen stimulation.

CDR3 loop: CASSLSGGPSYEQYV. CDR3 bases: TGTGCCAGCAGCTTGTCGGGAGGGCCATCCTACGAGCAGTACGTC. The genes are TRBV11-2 and TRBJ2-7; 8 bases are shared with TRBD2. The V and J ends lost 3 bases and 1 base, in that order; junction bases with no gene match: 5. CDR1 and CDR2 from the germline V gene are SGHAT and FQNNGV. CDR3 size: 15 residues.